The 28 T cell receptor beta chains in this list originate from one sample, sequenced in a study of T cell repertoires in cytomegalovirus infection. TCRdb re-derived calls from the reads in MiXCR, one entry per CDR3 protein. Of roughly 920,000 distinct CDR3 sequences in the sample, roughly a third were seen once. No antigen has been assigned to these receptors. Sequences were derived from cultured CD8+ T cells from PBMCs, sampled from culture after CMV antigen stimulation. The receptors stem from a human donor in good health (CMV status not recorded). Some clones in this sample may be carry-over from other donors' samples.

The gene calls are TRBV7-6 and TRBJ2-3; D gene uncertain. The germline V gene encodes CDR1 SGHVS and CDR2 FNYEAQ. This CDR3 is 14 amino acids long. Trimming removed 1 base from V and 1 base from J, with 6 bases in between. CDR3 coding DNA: TGTGCCAGCAGCTTAGTCGCGGGCACAGATACGCAGTATTTT. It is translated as CASSLVAGTDTQYF.

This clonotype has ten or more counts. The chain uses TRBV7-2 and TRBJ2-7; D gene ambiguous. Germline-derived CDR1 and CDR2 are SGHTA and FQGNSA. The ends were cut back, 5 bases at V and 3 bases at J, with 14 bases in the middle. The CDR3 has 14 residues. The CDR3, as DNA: TGTGCCAGCAGCCTGGGCCTCCTGGGCTACGAGCAGTACTTC. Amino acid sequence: CASSLGLLGYEQYF.

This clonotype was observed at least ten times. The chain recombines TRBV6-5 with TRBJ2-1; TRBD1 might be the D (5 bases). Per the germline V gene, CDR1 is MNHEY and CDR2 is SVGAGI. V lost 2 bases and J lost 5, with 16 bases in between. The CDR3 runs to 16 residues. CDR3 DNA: TGTGCCAGCAGTTACGGTCAGGGCAGGGTAAACAATGAGCAGTTCTTC. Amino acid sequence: CASSYGQGRVNNEQFF.

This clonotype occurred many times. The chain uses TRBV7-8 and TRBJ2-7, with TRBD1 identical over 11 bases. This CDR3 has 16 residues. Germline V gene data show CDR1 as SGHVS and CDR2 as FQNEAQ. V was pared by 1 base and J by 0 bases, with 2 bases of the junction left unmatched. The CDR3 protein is CASSLEGTGGSYEQYF. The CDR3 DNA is TGTGCCAGCAGCTTAGAGGGGACAGGGGGCTCCTACGAGCAGTACTTC. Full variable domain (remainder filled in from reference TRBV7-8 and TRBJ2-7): GAGVSQSPRYKVAKRGQDVALRCDPISGHVSLFWYQQALGQGPEFLTYFQNEAQLDKSGLPSDRFFAERPEGSVSTLKIQRTQQEDSAVYLCASSLEGTGGSYEQYFGPGTRLTVT.

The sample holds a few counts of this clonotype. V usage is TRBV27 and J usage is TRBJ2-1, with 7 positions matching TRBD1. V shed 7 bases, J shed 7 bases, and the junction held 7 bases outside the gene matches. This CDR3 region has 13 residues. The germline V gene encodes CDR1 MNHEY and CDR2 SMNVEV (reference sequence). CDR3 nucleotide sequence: TGTGCCAGCACCACAGGGGTAATGAATGAGCAGTTCTTC. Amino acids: CASTTGVMNEQFF.

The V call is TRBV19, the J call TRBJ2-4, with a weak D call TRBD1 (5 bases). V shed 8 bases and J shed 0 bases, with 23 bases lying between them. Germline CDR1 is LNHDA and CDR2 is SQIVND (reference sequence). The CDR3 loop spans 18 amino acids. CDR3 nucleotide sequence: TGTGCCAGTCTCGGACATCACCCCAACAGTCTAGCCAAAAACATTCAGTACTTC. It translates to CASLGHHPNSLAKNIQYF.

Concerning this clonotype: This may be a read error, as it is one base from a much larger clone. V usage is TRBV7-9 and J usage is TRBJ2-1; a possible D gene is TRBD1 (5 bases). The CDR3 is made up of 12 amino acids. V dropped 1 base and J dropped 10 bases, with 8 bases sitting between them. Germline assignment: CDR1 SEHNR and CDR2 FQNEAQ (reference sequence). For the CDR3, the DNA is TGTGCCAGCAGCTTAGAAGGGGAAGAGCAGTTCTTC. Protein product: CASSLEGEEQFF.

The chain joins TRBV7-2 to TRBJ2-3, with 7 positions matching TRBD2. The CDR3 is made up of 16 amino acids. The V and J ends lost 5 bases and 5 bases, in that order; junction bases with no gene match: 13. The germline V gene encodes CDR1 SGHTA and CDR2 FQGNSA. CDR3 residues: CASSPYGASGLDTQYF. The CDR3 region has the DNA TGTGCCAGCAGCCCCTATGGGGCTAGCGGTTTAGATACGCAGTATTTT.

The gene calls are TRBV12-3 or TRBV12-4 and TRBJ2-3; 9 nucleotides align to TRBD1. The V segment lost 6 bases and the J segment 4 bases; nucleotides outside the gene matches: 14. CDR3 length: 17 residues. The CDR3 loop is CASSFSPGQGSPDTQYF. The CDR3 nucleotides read TGTGCCAGCAGCTTCTCCCCGGGACAGGGTAGCCCAGATACGCAGTATTTT.

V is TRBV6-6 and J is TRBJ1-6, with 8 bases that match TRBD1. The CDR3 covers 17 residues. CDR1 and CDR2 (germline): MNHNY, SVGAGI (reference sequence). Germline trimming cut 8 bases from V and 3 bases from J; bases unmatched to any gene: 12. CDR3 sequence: CASEDLGQANYNSPLHF. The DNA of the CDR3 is TGTGCCAGCGAGGATTTGGGACAGGCTAACTATAATTCACCCCTCCACTTT.

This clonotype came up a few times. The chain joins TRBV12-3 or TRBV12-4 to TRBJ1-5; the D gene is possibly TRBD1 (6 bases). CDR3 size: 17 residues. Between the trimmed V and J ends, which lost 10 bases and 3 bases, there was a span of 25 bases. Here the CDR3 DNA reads TGTGCCACCCAGTCGAGGGGGGGCAATAGCTTCAATCAGCCCCAGCATTTT. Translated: CATQSRGGNSFNQPQHF.

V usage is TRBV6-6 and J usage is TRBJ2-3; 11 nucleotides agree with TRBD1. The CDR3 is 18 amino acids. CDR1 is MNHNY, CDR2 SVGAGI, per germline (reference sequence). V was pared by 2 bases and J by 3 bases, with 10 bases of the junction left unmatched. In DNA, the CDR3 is TGTGCCAGCAGTTACCCGCGGACAGGGGGCTTGCGTACAGATACGCAGTATTTT. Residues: CASSYPRTGGLRTDTQYF.

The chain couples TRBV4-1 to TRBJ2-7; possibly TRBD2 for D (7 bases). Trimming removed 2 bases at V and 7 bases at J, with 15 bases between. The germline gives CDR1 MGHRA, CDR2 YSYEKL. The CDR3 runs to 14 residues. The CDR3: CASSQRRGATEQYF. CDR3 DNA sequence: TGCGCCAGCAGCCAAAGACGGGGGGCGACGGAGCAGTACTTC.

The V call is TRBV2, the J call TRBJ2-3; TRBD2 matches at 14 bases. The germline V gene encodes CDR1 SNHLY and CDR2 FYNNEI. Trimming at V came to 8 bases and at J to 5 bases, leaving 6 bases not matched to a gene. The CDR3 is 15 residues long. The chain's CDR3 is CASARTSGGRDTQYF. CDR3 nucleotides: TGTGCCAGCGCCCGGACTAGCGGGGGGCGAGATACGCAGTATTTT.

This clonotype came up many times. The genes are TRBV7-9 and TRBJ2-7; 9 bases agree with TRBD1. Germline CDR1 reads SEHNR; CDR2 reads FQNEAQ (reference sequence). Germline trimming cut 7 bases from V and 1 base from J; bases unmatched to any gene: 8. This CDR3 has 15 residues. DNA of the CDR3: TGTGCCAGCACCAAAGTGACAGGGGGATCCTACGAGCAGTACTTC. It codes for CASTKVTGGSYEQYF.

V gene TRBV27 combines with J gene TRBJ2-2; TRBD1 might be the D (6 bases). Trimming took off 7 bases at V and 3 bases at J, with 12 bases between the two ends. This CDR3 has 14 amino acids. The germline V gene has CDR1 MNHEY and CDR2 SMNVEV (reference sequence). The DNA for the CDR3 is TGTGCCAGCACAACAGGGAGTTACACCGGGGAGCTGTTTTTT. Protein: CASTTGSYTGELFF.

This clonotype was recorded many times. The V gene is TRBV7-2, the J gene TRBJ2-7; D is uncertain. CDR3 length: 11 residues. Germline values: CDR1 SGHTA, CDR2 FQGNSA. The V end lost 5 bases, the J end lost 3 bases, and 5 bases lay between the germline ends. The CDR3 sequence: CASSGRYEQYF. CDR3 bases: TGTGCCAGCAGCGGACGCTACGAGCAGTACTTC.

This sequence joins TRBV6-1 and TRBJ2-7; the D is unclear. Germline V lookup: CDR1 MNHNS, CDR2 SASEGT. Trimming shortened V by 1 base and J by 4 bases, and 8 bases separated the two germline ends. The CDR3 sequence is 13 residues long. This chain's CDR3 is CASSEGAVYEQYF. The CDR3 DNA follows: TGTGCCAGCAGTGAAGGGGCGGTGTACGAGCAGTACTTC.

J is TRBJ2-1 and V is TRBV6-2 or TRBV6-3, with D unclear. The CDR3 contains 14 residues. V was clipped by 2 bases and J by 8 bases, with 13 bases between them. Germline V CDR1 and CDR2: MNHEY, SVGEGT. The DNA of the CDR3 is TGTGCCAGCAGTTACGGGTTCCCTTTCGATGAGCAGTTCTTC. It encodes CASSYGFPFDEQFF.

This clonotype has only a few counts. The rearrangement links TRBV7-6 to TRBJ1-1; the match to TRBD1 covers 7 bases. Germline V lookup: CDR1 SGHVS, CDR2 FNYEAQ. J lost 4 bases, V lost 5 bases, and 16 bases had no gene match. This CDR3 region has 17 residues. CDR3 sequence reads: CASSPRDRGDWGTEAFF. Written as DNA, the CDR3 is TGTGCCAGCAGCCCCCGGGACAGAGGGGACTGGGGCACTGAAGCTTTCTTT.

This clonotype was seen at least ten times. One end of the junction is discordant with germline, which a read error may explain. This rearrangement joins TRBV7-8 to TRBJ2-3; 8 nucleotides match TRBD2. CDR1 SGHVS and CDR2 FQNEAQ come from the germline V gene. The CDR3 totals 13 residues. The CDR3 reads CASIAEGSGGHSF. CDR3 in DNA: TGTGCCAGCATCGCCGAGGGAAGCGGGGGACATTCCTTT.

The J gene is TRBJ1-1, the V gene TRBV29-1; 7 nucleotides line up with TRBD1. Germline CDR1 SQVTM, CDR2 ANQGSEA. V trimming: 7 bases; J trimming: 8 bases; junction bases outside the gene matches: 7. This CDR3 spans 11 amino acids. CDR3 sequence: CSGLTGSEAFF. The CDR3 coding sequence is TGCAGCGGCCTGACAGGGTCCGAAGCTTTCTTT.

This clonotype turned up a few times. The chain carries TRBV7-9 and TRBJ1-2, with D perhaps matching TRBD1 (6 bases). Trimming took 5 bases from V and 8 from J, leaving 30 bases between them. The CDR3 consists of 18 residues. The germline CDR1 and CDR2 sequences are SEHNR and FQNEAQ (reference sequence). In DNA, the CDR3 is TGTGCCAGCAGCAAAACCCCAAACGGACAGCCGTCGTTTGGAGGCTACACCTTC. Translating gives CASSKTPNGQPSFGGYTF.

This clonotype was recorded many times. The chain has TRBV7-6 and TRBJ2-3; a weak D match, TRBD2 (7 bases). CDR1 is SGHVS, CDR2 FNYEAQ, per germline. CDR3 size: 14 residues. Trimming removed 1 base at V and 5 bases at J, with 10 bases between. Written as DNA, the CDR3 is TGTGCCAGCAGCTTAGAAGGGGGGGAAGATACGCAGTATTTT. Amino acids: CASSLEGGEDTQYF.

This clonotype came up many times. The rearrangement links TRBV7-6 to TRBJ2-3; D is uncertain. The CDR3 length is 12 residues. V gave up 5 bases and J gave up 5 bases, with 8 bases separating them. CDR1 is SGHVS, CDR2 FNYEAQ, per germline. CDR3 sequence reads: CASSPARDTQYF. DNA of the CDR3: TGTGCCAGCAGCCCTGCCCGAGATACGCAGTATTTT.

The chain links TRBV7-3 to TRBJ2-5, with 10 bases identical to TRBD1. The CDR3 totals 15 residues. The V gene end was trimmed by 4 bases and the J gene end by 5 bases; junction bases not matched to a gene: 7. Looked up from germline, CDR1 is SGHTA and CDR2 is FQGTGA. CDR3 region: CASSSTGGLVETQYF. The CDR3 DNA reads TGTGCCAGCAGCTCGACAGGGGGCCTGGTCGAGACCCAGTACTTC.

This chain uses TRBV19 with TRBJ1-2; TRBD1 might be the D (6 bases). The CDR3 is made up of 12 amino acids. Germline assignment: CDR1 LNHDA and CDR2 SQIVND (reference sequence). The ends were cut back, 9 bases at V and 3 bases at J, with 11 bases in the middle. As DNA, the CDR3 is TGTGCCAGCGGACAGTGGGACTATGGCTACACCTTC. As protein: CASGQWDYGYTF.

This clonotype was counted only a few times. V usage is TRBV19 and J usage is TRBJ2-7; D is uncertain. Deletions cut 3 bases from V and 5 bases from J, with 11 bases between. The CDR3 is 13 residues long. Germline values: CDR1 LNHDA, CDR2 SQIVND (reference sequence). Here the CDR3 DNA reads TGTGCCAGTAGTATTGACGGGTATAACGAGCAGTACTTC. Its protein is CASSIDGYNEQYF.